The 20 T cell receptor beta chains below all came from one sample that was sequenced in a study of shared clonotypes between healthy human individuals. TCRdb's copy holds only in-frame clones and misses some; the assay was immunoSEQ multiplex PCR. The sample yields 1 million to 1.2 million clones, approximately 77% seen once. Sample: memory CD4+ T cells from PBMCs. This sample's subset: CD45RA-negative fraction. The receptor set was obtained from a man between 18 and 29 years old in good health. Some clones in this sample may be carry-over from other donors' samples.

CDR3 bases: TGCGCCAGCAGCCCCGGACTAGCGGGCCATAAAGAGACCCAGTACTTC. Protein sequence: CASSPGLAGHKETQYF. The rearrangement links TRBV5-1 to TRBJ2-5; 11 bases are a match to TRBD2. V lost 4 bases and J lost 3; bases outside the gene matches: 8. The CDR3 consists of 16 residues. The germline gives CDR1 SGHRS, CDR2 YFSETQ.

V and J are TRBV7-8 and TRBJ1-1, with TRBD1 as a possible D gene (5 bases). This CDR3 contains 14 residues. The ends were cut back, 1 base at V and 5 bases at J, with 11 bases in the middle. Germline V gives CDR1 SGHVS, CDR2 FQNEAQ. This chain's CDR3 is CASSLVRVWTEAFF. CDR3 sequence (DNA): TGTGCCAGCAGCTTAGTCAGGGTCTGGACTGAAGCTTTCTTT. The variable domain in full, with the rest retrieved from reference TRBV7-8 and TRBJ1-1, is GAGVSQSPRYKVAKRGQDVALRCDPISGHVSLFWYQQALGQGPEFLTYFQNEAQLDKSGLPSDRFFAERPEGSVSTLKIQRTQQEDSAVYLCASSLVRVWTEAFFGQGTRLTVV.

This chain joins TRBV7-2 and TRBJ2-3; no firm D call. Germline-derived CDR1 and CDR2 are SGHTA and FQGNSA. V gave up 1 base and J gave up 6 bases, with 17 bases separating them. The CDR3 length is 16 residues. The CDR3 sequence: CASSLVGITLGDTQYF. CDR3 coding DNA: TGTGCCAGCAGCTTAGTGGGCATTACCCTCGGGGATACGCAGTATTTT. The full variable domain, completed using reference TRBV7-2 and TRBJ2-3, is GAGVSQSPSNKVTEKGKDVELRCDPISGHTALYWYRQSLGQGLEFLIYFQGNSAPDKSGLPSDRFSAERTGGSVSTLTIQRTQQEDSAVYLCASSLVGITLGDTQYFGPGTRLTVL.

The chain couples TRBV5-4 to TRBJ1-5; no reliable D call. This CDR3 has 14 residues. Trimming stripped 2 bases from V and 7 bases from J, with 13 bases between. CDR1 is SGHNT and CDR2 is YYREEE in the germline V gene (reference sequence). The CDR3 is CASSFNGVGQPQHF. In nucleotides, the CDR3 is TGTGCCAGCAGCTTTAATGGGGTCGGGCAGCCCCAGCATTTT.

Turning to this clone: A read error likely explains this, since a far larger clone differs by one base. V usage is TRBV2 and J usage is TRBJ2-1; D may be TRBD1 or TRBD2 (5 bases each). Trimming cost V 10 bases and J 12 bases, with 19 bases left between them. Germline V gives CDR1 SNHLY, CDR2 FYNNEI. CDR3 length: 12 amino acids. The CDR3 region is CATGLGAGAQFF. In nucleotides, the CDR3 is TGTGCCACGGGGTTAGGGGCGGGTGCGCAGTTCTTC.

The CDR3 region is CASSPLGLGLEQYF. CDR3 sequence (DNA): TGTGCCAGCAGCCCGTTGGGCCTAGGTCTCGAGCAGTACTTC. The chain employs TRBV7-2 and TRBJ2-7; D gene ambiguous. This CDR3 region has 14 residues. V lost 5 bases and J 6 bases, leaving 17 bases between the germline ends. Germline CDR1 is SGHTA and CDR2 is FQGNSA.

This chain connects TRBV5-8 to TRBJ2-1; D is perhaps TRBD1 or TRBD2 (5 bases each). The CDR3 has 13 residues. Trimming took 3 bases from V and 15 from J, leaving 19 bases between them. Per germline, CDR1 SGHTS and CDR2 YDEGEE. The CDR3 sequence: CASSSTTTDQGFF. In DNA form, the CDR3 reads TGTGCCAGCAGCTCAACGACTACTGATCAGGGGTTCTTC.

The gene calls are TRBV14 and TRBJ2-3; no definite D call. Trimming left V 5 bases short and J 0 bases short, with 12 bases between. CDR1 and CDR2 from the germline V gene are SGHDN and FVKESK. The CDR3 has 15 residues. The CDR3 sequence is CASSVRPVSTDTQYF. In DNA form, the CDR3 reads TGTGCCAGCAGCGTGCGACCCGTAAGCACAGATACGCAGTATTTT.

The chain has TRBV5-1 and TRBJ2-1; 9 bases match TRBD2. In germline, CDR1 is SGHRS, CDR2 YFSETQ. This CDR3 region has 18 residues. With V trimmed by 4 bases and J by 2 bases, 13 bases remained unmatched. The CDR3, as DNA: TGCGCCAGCAGCCGATCCCTAAGCGGGAGGCCCCCCTACAATGAGCAGTTCTTC. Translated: CASSRSLSGRPPYNEQFF.

The CDR3 DNA is TGTGCCAGCAGCTTAGCCGGGACCCGGACGGAACAGCCCCAGCATTTT. It translates to CASSLAGTRTEQPQHF. The V gene is TRBV7-2, the J gene TRBJ1-5, with TRBD1 as a possible D gene (5 bases). In germline, CDR1 is SGHTA, CDR2 FQGNSA. The length of the CDR3 is 16 residues. The V gene lost 0 bases and the J gene lost 7 bases, with 16 bases spanning the gap.

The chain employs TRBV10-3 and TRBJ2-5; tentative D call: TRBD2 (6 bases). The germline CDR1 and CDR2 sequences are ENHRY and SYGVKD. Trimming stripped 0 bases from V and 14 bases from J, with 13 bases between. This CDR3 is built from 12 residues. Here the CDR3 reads CAISESASGVYF. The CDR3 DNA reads TGTGCCATCAGTGAGTCTGCGTCGGGAGTTTACTTC.

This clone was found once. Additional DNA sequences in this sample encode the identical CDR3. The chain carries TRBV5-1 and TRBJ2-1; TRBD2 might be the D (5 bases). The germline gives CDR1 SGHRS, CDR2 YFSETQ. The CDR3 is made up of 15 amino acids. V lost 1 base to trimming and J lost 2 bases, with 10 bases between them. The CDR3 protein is CASSLSGSTYNEQFF. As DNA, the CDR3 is TGCGCCAGCAGCTTGAGTGGGAGTACCTACAATGAGCAGTTCTTC.

CDR3 nucleotides: TGTGCCAGCAGCCCAGTCTTCAAGTCGGGAAACACCATATATTTT. This sequence encodes CASSPVFKSGNTIYF. The chain recombines TRBV11-2 with TRBJ1-3; D is undetermined. The germline V gene has CDR1 SGHAT and CDR2 FQNNGV. V lost 5 bases to trimming and J lost 4 bases, with 15 bases between them. This CDR3 spans 15 amino acids.

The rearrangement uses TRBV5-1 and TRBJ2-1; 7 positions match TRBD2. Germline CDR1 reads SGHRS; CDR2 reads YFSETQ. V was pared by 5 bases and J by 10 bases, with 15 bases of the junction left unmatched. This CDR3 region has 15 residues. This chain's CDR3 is CASSSGGLTRGEQFF. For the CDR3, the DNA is TGCGCCAGCAGTTCGGGAGGACTCACCCGGGGCGAGCAGTTCTTC.

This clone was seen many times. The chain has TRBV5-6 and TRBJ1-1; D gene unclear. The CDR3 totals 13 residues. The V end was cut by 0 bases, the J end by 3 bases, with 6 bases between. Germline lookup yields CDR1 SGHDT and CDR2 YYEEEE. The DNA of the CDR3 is TGTGCCAGCAGCTTGGGGCCCGACACTGAAGCTTTCTTT. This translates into CASSLGPDTEAFF.

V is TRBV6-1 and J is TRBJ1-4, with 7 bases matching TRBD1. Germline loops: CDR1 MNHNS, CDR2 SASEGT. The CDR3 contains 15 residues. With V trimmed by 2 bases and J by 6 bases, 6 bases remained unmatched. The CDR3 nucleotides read TGTGCCAGCAGTGAAAGGAGACAGGGCCATGAAAAACTGTTTTTT. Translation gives CASSERRQGHEKLFF.

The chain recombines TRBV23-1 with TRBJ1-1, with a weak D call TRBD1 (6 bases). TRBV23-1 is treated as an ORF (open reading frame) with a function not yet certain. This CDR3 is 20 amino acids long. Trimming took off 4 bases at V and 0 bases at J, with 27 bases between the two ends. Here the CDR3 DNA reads TGCGCCAGCAGTCCTACCCTGCCAAGGGGGGTTGCAAATATGAACACTGAAGCTTTCTTT. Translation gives CASSPTLPRGVANMNTEAFF.

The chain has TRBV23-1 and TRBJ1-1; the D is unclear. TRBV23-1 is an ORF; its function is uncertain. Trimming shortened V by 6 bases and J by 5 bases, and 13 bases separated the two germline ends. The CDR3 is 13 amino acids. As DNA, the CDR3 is TGCGCCAGCAGGACGCCGACGGGGACTGAAGCTTTCTTT. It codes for CASRTPTGTEAFF.

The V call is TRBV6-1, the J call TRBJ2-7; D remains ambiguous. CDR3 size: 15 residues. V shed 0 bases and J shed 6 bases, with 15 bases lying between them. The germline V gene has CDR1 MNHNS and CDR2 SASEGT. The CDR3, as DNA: TGTGCCAGCAGTGAAGCGGCCGGGCTACGTGGCGAGCAGTACTTC. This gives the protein CASSEAAGLRGEQYF.

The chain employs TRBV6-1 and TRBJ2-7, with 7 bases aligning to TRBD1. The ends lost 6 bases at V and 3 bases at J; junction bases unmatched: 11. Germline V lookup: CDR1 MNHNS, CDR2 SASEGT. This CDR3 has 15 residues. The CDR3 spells CASRAEDRSFYEQYF. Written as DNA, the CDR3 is TGTGCCAGCAGAGCCGAGGACAGGAGTTTCTACGAGCAGTACTTC.